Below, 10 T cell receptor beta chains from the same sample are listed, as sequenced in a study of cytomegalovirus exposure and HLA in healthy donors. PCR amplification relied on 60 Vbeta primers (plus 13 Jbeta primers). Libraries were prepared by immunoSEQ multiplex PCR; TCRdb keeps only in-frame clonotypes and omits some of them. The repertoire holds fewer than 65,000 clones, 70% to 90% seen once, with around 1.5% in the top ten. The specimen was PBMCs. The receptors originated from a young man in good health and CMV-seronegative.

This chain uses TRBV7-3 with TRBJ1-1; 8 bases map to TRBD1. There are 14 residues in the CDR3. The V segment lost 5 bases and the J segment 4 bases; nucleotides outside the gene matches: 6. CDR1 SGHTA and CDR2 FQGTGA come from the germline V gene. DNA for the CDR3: TGTGCCAGCAGCCCACTACAGGGGGGCACTGAAGCTTTCTTT. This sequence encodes CASSPLQGGTEAFF. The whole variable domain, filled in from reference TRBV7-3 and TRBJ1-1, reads GAGVSQTPSNKVTEKGKYVELRCDPISGHTALYWYRQSLGQGPEFLIYFQGTGAADDSGLPNDRFFAVRPEGSVSTLKIQRTERGDSAVYLCASSPLQGGTEAFFGQGTRLTVV.

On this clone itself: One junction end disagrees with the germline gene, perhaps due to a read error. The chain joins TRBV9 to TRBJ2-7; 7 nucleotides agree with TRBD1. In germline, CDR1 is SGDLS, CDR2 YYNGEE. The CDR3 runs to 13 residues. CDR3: CASSDRTGNERYF. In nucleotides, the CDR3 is TGTGCCAGCAGCGACCGGACAGGAAACGAGCGGTACTTC. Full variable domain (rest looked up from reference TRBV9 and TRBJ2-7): DSGVTQTPKHLITATGQRVTLRCSPRSGDLSVYWYQQSLDQGLQFLIQYYNGEERAKGNILERFSAQQFPDLHSELNLSSLELGDSALYFCASSDRTGNERYFGPGTRLTVT.

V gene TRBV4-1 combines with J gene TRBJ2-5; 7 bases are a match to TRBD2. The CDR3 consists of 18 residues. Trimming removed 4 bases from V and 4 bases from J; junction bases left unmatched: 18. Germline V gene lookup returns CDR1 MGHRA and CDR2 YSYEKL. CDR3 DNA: TGCGCCAGCAGCCCCGTGGTTGGTTATGGGACGGGGGGAGAGACCCAGTACTTC. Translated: CASSPVVGYGTGGETQYF.

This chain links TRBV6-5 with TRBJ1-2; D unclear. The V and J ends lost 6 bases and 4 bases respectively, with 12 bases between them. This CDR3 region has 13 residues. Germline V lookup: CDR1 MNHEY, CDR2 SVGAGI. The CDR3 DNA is TGTGCCAGCAGCCCGGCGCGGTCCTATGGCTACACCTTC. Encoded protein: CASSPARSYGYTF.

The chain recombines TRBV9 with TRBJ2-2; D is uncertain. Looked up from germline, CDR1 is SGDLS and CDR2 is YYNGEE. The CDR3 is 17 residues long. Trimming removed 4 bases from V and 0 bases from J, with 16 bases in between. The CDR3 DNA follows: TGTGCCAGCAGCCATTTTGGTGAGGTAGCGAACACCGGGGAGCTGTTTTTT. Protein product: CASSHFGEVANTGELFF.

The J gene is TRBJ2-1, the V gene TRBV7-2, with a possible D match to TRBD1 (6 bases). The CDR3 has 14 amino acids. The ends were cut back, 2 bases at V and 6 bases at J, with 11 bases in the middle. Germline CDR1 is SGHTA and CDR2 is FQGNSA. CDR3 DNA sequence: TGTGCCAGCAGCTTAACAGGGTTGGTCAATGAGCAGTTCTTC. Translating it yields CASSLTGLVNEQFF.

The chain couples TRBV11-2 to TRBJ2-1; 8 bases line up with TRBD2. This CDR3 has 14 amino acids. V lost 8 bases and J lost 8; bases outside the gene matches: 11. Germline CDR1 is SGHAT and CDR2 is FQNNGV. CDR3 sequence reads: CASAYGGDEDEQFF. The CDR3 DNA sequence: TGTGCCAGCGCTTACGGGGGGGACGAAGATGAGCAGTTCTTC.

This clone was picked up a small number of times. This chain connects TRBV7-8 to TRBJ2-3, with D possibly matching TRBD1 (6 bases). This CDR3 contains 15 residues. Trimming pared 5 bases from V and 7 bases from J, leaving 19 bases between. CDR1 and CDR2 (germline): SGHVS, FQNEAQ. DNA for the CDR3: TGTGCCAGCAGCCTAGACAGGATTGGGATGAATACGCAGTATTTT. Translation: CASSLDRIGMNTQYF.

As DNA, the CDR3 is TGTGCCAGCAGCTCGGGGGGGGAATGGTATGGCTACACCTTC. This sequence encodes CASSSGGEWYGYTF. This chain links TRBV28 with TRBJ1-2, with D perhaps matching TRBD1 (5 bases). The CDR3 runs to 14 residues. The V gene lost 6 bases and the J gene lost 5 bases, with 16 bases spanning the gap. Germline assignment: CDR1 MDHEN and CDR2 SYDVKM.

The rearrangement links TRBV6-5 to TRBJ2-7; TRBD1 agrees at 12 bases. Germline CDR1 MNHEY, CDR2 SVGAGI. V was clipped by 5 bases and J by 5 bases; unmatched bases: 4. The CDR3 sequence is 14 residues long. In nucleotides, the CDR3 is TGTGCCAGCAGTCGCGGGACAGGGGGCCACGAGCAGTACTTC. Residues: CASSRGTGGHEQYF.